The 15 T cell receptor beta chains presented below share a single source sample, sequenced in a study of shared clonotypes between healthy human individuals. Repertoires were generated with immunoSEQ multiplex PCR, while TCRdb's copy carries only in-frame clones and drops some. The sample lists roughly 590,000 clones; roughly 95% were seen once. Naivety among CD8 cells was defined by CD45RO negativity and positive CCR7 selection, thereby excluding terminally differentiated effector memory CD45RA+ cells. The sequenced sample consisted of naive CD8+ T cells sorted from blood. The receptors stem from a woman in her 30s in good health.

The chain has TRBV9 and TRBJ2-1; 11 bases line up with TRBD1. Germline V gene data show CDR1 as SGDLS and CDR2 as YYNGEE. This CDR3 has 16 amino acids. V trimming: 0 bases; J trimming: 7 bases; junction bases outside the gene matches: 6. CDR3 region: CASSVEGTGGRNEQFF. The CDR3 DNA sequence: TGTGCCAGCAGCGTAGAAGGGACAGGGGGGAGGAATGAGCAGTTCTTC.

This chain uses TRBV19 with TRBJ2-1, with D unresolved. Trimming took off 5 bases at V and 0 bases at J, with 11 bases between the two ends. Germline loops: CDR1 LNHDA, CDR2 SQIVND (reference sequence). The CDR3 contains 15 residues. The CDR3 loop is CASSPTQISYNEQFF. The CDR3 nucleotides are TGTGCCAGTAGTCCAACACAAATCTCCTACAATGAGCAGTTCTTC.

The chain combines TRBV13 with TRBJ2-3; the D is unclear. Looked up from germline, CDR1 is PRHDT and CDR2 is FYEKMQ (reference sequence). The V gene lost 1 base and the J gene lost 6 bases, with 11 bases spanning the gap. The CDR3 spans 14 residues. The CDR3 region has the DNA TGTGCCAGCAGCTTAGCCCTAGGAGTGGATACGCAGTATTTT. Its protein product is CASSLALGVDTQYF.

CDR3 sequence (DNA): TGTGCCAGTAGTATCCGGGGGACAGACGCCTACGAGCAGTACTTC. Translation gives CASSIRGTDAYEQYF. The chain combines TRBV19 with TRBJ2-7; weak D call: TRBD1 (7 bases). Germline assignment: CDR1 LNHDA and CDR2 SQIVND (reference sequence). Trimming removed 3 bases from V and 2 bases from J, with 14 bases in between. The CDR3 is 15 amino acids.

The V call is TRBV2, the J call TRBJ1-1, with D unclear. Germline V lookup: CDR1 SNHLY, CDR2 FYNNEI. CDR3 size: 12 residues. V dropped 5 bases and J dropped 12 bases, with 16 bases sitting between them. CDR3: CASSRWREEPFF. CDR3 sequence (DNA): TGTGCCAGCAGTCGCTGGAGGGAGGAACCTTTCTTT.

Here the CDR3 DNA reads TGTGCCAGCAGTTTACTAGCGGGGGGCGATGAGCAGTTCTTC. It is translated as CASSLLAGGDEQFF. The chain couples TRBV27 to TRBJ2-1; the match to TRBD2 covers 11 bases. The germline gives CDR1 MNHEY, CDR2 SMNVEV (reference sequence). The CDR3 is 14 amino acids. V shed 2 bases, J shed 8 bases, and the junction held 2 bases outside the gene matches.

The rearrangement uses TRBV7-6 and TRBJ2-2, with TRBD1 matching 7 bases. Germline V gives CDR1 SGHVS, CDR2 FNYEAQ. CDR3 length: 17 residues. J gave up 1 base and V 4 bases, and 9 bases lay outside the gene matches. The CDR3 nucleotides are TGTGCCAGCAGCTCCCCGCCCGGACAGGAGAACACCGGGGAGCTGTTTTTT. Its protein product is CASSSPPGQENTGELFF.

The V and J genes are TRBV28 and TRBJ2-1, with 8 positions matching TRBD2. The germline gives CDR1 MDHEN, CDR2 SYDVKM. V gave up 2 bases and J gave up 4 bases; unmatched junction bases: 4. This CDR3 is 15 amino acids long. CDR3 loop: CASSLITSGYNEQFF. The CDR3 region has the DNA TGTGCCAGCAGTTTAATAACTAGCGGTTACAATGAGCAGTTCTTC.

The chain is built from TRBV7-9 and TRBJ2-7; TRBD1 might be the D (7 bases). Germline V CDR1 and CDR2: SEHNR, FQNEAQ (reference sequence). The V end lost 5 bases, the J end lost 7 bases, and 18 bases lay between the germline ends. The CDR3 runs to 14 residues. The CDR3: CASSRGTAPGEQYF. The CDR3 bases are TGTGCCAGCAGCCGCGGGACAGCCCCTGGAGAGCAGTACTTC.

The chain carries TRBV19 and TRBJ2-5, with a tentative D call TRBD2 (5 bases). The length of the CDR3 is 13 residues. Germline loops: CDR1 LNHDA, CDR2 SQIVND (reference sequence). The V gene lost 2 bases and the J gene lost 5 bases, with 9 bases spanning the gap. CDR3 sequence reads: CASSILASETQYF. CDR3 DNA: TGTGCCAGTAGTATACTAGCTAGTGAGACCCAGTACTTC. Complete variable domain (other parts from reference TRBV19 and TRBJ2-5): DGGITQSPKYLFRKEGQNVTLSCEQNLNHDAMYWYRQDPGQGLRLIYYSQIVNDFQKGDIAEGYSVSREKKESFPLTVTSAQKNPTAFYLCASSILASETQYFGPGTRLLVL.

The rearrangement uses TRBV2 and TRBJ1-1, with 12 bases lining up with TRBD1. The CDR3 consists of 14 residues. V lost 3 bases and J lost 6; bases outside the gene matches: 2. Germline loops: CDR1 SNHLY, CDR2 FYNNEI. CDR3 in DNA: TGTGCCAGCAGTGATAGGGACAGGGGGCCTGAAGCTTTCTTT. Amino acids: CASSDRDRGPEAFF.

The V gene is TRBV7-8, the J gene TRBJ1-4; TRBD1 matches at 8 bases. Losses at the gene ends were 4 bases for V and 3 bases for J; bases not matched to a gene: 4. This CDR3 is built from 15 residues. Looked up from germline, CDR1 is SGHVS and CDR2 is FQNEAQ. The CDR3 DNA reads TGTGCCAGCAGCTCTAGGGACAGGCCTAATGAAAAACTGTTTTTT. Encoded protein: CASSSRDRPNEKLFF.

The gene calls are TRBV20-1 and TRBJ1-2, with D perhaps TRBD1 (5 bases). Germline V gene lookup returns CDR1 DFQATT and CDR2 SNEGSKA (reference sequence). With 3 bases removed from V and 5 bases from J, the gap between germline ends came to 7 bases. The CDR3 contains 11 residues. The CDR3 nucleotides read TGCAGTGCTAGCGGGGGGTATGGCTACACCTTC. This gives the protein CSASGGYGYTF.

This clone was recorded only once. Other DNA sequences from this sample encode an identical CDR3 as well. The chain couples TRBV11-2 to TRBJ2-7; no clear D gene. The CDR3 sequence is 12 residues long. Trimming cost V 5 bases and J 0 bases, with 5 bases left between them. Per germline, CDR1 SGHAT and CDR2 FQNNGV. CDR3 sequence: CASSTGSYEQYF. CDR3 nucleotide sequence: TGTGCCAGCAGCACCGGCTCCTACGAGCAGTACTTC.

The chain combines TRBV14 with TRBJ2-1; the match to TRBD2 covers 12 bases. In germline, CDR1 is SGHDN, CDR2 FVKESK. Trimming took 4 bases from V and 5 from J; bases not matched to a gene: 3. This CDR3 has 15 amino acids. CDR3: CASSRGLAGNNEQFF. The CDR3 DNA reads TGTGCCAGCAGCCGCGGACTAGCGGGAAACAATGAGCAGTTCTTC.